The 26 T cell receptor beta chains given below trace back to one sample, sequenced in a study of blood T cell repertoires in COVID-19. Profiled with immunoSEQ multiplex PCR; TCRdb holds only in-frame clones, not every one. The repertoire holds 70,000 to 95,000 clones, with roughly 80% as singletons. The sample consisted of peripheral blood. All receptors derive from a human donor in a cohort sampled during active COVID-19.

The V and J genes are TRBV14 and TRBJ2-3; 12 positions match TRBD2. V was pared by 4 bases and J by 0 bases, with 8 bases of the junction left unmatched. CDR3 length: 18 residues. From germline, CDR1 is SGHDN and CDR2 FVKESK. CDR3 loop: CASSPQWGTSGSTDTQYF. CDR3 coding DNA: TGTGCCAGCAGCCCCCAGTGGGGGACTAGCGGGAGCACAGATACGCAGTATTTT.

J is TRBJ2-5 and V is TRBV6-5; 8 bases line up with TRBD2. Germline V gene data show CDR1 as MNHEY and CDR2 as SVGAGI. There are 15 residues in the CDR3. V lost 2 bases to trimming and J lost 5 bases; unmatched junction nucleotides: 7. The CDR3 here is CASSYEGGGMETQYF. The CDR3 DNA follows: TGTGCCAGCAGTTACGAGGGCGGGGGGATGGAGACCCAGTACTTC.

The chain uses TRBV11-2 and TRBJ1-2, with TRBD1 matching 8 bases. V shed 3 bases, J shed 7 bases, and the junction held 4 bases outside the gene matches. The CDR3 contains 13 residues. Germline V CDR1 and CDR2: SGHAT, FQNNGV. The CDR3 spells CASSLSGGSGYTF. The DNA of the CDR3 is TGTGCCAGCAGCTTGTCAGGGGGCAGTGGCTACACCTTC.

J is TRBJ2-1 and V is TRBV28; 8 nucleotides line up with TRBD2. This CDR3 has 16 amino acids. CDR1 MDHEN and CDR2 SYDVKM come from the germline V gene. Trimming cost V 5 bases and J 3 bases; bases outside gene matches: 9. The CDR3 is CASSGPGAGDYNEQFF. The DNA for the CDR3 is TGTGCCAGCAGTGGCCCCGGAGCGGGGGACTACAATGAGCAGTTCTTC.

Here the CDR3 reads CASSRDNQETQYF. The CDR3 DNA sequence: TGTGCCAGCTCTCGGGACAACCAAGAGACCCAGTACTTC. The rearrangement links TRBV18 to TRBJ2-5; D possibly corresponds to TRBD1 (6 bases). Deletions cut 6 bases from V and 0 bases from J, with 8 bases between. CDR1 is KGHSH, CDR2 LQKENI, per germline. The CDR3 consists of 13 residues.

The CDR3 sequence: CASREVSSSYNEQFF. In DNA, the CDR3 is TGTGCCAGTCGGGAGGTATCGAGCTCCTACAATGAGCAGTTCTTC. The chain joins TRBV19 to TRBJ2-1; 7 bases are a match to TRBD2. Trimming removed 8 bases from V and 0 bases from J; junction bases left unmatched: 7. CDR1 is LNHDA and CDR2 is SQIVND in the germline V gene (reference sequence). The CDR3 length is 15 residues.

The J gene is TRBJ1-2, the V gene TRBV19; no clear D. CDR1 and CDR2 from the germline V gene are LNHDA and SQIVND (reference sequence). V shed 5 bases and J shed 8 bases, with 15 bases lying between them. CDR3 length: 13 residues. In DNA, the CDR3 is TGTGCCAGTAGTCGCCGAGAGGGCTACGGCTACACCTTC. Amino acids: CASSRREGYGYTF.

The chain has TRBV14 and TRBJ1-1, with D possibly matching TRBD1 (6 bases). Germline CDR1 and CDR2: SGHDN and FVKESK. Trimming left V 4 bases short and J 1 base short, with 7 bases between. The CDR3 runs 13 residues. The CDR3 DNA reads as TGTGCCAGCAGCCGACAGGAGAACACTGAAGCTTTCTTT. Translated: CASSRQENTEAFF.

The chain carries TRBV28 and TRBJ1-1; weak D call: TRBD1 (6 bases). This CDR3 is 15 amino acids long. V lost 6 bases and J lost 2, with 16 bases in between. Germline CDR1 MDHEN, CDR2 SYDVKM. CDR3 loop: CASRLTGTRNTEAFF. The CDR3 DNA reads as TGTGCCAGCAGATTGACCGGGACACGTAACACTGAAGCTTTCTTT.

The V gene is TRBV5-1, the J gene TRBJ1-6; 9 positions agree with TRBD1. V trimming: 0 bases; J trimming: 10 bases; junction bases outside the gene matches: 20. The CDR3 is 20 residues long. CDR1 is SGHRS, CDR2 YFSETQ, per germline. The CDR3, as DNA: TGCGCCAGCAGCTTGGATTATCTCCGGGACAGGGACTTGGGTAACTCACCCCTCCACTTT. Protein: CASSLDYLRDRDLGNSPLHF.

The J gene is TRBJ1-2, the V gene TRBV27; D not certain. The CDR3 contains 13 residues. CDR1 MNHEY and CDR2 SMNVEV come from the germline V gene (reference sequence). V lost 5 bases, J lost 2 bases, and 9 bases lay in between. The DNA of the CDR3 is TGTGCCAGCAGTGCGGACTGGAACTATGGCTACACCTTC. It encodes CASSADWNYGYTF.

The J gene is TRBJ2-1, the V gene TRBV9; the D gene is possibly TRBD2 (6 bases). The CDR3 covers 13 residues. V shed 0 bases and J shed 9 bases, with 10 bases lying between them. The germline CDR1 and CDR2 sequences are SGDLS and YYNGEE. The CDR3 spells CASSVGSGGEQFF. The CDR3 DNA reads TGTGCCAGCAGCGTAGGTAGCGGCGGTGAGCAGTTCTTC.

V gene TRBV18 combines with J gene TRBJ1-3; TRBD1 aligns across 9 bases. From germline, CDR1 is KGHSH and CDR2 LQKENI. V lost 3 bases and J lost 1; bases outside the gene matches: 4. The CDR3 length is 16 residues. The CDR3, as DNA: TGTGCCAGCTCACCTTGGGACAGGGTGTCTGGAAACACCATATATTTT. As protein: CASSPWDRVSGNTIYF. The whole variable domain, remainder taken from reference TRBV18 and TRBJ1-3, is NAGVMQNPRHLVRRRGQEARLRCSPMKGHSHVYWYRQLPEEGLKFMVYLQKENIIDESGMPKERFSAEFPKEGPSILRIQQVVRGDSAAYFCASSPWDRVSGNTIYFGEGSWLTVV.

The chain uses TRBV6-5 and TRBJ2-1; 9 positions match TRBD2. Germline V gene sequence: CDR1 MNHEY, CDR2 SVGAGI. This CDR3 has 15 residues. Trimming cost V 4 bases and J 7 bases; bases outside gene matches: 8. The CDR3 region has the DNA TGTGCCAGCAGTTTAGCGGGAGCCGCCGGAAATGAGCAGTTCTTC. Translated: CASSLAGAAGNEQFF.

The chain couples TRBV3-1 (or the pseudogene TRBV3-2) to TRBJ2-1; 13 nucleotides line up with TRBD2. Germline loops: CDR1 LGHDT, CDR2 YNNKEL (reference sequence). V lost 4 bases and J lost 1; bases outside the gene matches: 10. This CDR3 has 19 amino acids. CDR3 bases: TGTGCCAGCAGCCCCCAACTAGCGGGAGGGCCACGGTCCTACAATGAGCAGTTCTTC. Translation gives CASSPQLAGGPRSYNEQFF.

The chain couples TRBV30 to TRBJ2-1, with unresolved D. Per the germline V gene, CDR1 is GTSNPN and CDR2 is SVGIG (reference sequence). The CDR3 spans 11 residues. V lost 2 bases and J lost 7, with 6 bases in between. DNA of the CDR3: TGTGCCTGGAGTTCCGCGAATGAGCAGTTCTTC. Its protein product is CAWSSANEQFF.

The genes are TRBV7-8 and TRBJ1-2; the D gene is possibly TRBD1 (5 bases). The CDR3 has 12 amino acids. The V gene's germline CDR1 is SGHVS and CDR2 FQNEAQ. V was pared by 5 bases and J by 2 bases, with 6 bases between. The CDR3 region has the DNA TGTGCCAGCAGCCCAGGGAACTATGGCTACACCTTC. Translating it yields CASSPGNYGYTF.

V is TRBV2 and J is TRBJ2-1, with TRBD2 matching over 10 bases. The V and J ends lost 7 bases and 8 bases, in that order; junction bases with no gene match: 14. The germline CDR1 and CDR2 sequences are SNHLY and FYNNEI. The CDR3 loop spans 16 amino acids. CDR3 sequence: CASTPRKSGGADEQFF. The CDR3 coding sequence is TGTGCCAGCACCCCTAGGAAGAGCGGGGGGGCGGATGAGCAGTTCTTC. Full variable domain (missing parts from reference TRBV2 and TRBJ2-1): EPEVTQTPSHQVTQMGQEVILRCVPISNHLYFYWYRQILGQKVEFLVSFYNNEISEKSEIFDDQFSVERPDGSNFTLKIRSTKLEDSAMYFCASTPRKSGGADEQFFGPGTRLTVL.

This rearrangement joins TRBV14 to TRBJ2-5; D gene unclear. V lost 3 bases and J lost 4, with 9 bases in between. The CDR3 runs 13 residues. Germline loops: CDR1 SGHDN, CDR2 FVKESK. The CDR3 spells CASSHNLAETQYF. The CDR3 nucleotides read TGTGCCAGCAGCCATAATCTGGCAGAGACCCAGTACTTC.

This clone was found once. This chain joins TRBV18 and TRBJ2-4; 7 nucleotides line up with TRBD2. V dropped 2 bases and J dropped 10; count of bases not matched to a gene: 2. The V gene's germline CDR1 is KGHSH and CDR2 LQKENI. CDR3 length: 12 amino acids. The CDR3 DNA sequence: TGTGCCAGCTCACCAGGGGGGGGAATTCAGTACTTC. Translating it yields CASSPGGGIQYF.

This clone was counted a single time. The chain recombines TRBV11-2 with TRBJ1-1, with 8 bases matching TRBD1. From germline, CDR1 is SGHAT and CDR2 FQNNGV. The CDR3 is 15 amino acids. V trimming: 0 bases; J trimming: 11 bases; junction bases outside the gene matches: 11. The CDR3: CASSLEAGGARGAFF. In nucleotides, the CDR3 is TGTGCCAGCAGCTTAGAGGCAGGGGGCGCGAGGGGGGCTTTCTTT.

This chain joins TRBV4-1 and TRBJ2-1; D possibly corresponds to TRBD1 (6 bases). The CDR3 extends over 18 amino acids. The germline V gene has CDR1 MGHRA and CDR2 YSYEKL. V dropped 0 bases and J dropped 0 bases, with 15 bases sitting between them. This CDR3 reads CASSQEGANLGSYNEQFF. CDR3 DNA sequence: TGCGCCAGCAGCCAAGAGGGGGCCAACCTAGGCTCCTACAATGAGCAGTTCTTC.

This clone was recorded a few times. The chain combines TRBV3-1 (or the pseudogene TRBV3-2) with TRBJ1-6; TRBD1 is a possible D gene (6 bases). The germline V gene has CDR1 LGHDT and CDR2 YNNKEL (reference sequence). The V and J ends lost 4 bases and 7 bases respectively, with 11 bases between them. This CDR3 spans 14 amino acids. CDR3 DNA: TGTGCCAGCAGCCCCACCGACAGGAATTCACCCCTCCACTTT. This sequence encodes CASSPTDRNSPLHF.

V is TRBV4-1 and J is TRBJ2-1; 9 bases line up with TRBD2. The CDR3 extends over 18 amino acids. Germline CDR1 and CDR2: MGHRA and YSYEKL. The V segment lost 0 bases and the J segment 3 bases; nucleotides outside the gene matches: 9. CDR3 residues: CASSQDSDSGGLYNEQFF. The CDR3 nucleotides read TGCGCCAGCAGCCAAGATAGTGATAGCGGGGGACTCTACAATGAGCAGTTCTTC.

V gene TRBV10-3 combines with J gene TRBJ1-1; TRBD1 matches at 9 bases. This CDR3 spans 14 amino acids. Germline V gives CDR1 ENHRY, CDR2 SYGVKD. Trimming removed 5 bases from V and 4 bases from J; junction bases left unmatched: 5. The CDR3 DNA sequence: TGTGCCATCAGTTCGGACAGGGGAGGCACTGAAGCTTTCTTT. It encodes CAISSDRGGTEAFF.

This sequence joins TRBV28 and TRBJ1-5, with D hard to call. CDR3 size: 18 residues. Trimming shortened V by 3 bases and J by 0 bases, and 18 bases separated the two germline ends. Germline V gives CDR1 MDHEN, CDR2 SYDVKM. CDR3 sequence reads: CASSLPTGLRGSNQPQHF. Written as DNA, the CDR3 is TGTGCCAGCAGTTTGCCAACCGGGCTTCGGGGTAGCAATCAGCCCCAGCATTTT.